The 22 T cell receptor beta chains given below trace back to one sample, sequenced in a study of OX40 agonist ivuxolimab in advanced cancers. The method behind the library was the immunoSEQ multiplex PCR assay. TCRdb carries this immuneACCESS record with in-frame sequences only. Its versions omit some clonotypes, under half of them owing to an unresolved V gene in the studies checked, with the rest unexplained. The table for this sample lists fewer than 95,000 clones; roughly four fifths of them were counted only once. Of the sample, 0.35% to 0.45% is held by the ten largest clones. This specimen was CD4+ or CD8+ T cells sorted from blood, taken in a trial of the OX40 agonist ivuxolimab. The receptors originated from an adult with an advanced solid tumor such as melanoma, head and neck, liver or kidney cancer.

This chain uses TRBV12-5 with TRBJ2-3; no definite D call. This CDR3 comprises 19 residues. Trimming removed 1 base at V and 0 bases at J, with 20 bases between. Germline CDR1 is LGHNT and CDR2 is FRNRAP. The CDR3 DNA reads TGTGCTAGTGGTTTGGCCCCCTTATTAGGGTCTTCTAGCACAGATACGCAGTATTTT. As protein: CASGLAPLLGSSSTDTQYF.

The chain has TRBV15 and TRBJ2-1; TRBD1 matches at 8 bases. The germline V gene has CDR1 LNHNV and CDR2 YYDKDF (reference sequence). V was pared by 3 bases and J by 9 bases, with 10 bases of the junction left unmatched. This CDR3 contains 15 residues. The CDR3 DNA reads as TGTGCCACCAGCAGTTTAGACAGGGGACCTGCTGAGCAGTTCTTC. It encodes CATSSLDRGPAEQFF.

CDR3 nucleotide sequence: TGCGCCAGCAGCTTGCACGGCCAGGGGGCCAACACCGGGGAGCTGTTTTTT. Translated, it gives CASSLHGQGANTGELFF. V is TRBV5-1 and J is TRBJ2-2; 8 positions agree with TRBD1. CDR1 and CDR2 (germline): SGHRS, YFSETQ. The CDR3 is made up of 17 amino acids. The V and J ends lost 1 base and 2 bases, in that order; junction bases with no gene match: 7.

The genes are TRBV5-4 and TRBJ2-7, with 9 bases lining up with TRBD1. V lost 1 base to trimming and J lost 3 bases; unmatched junction nucleotides: 5. This CDR3 has 15 amino acids. Germline V lookup: CDR1 SGHNT, CDR2 YYREEE (reference sequence). The CDR3 protein is CASSLPGQGNYEQYV. As DNA, the CDR3 is TGTGCCAGCAGCTTGCCGGGACAGGGTAACTACGAGCAGTACGTC.

CDR3 region: CASSSPGVQETQYF. In DNA, the CDR3 is TGCGCCAGCAGCTCCCCAGGGGTCCAAGAGACCCAGTACTTC. The genes are TRBV5-1 and TRBJ2-5; a weak D match, TRBD1 (6 bases). V lost 3 bases, J lost 1 base, and 10 bases lay in between. Per the germline V gene, CDR1 is SGHRS and CDR2 is YFSETQ. The CDR3 length is 14 residues.

This chain joins TRBV9 and TRBJ2-7; 8 bases fit TRBD2. CDR1 and CDR2 (germline): SGDLS, YYNGEE. The CDR3 runs 14 residues. Losses at the gene ends were 0 bases for V and 6 bases for J; bases not matched to a gene: 5. The CDR3 loop reads CASSVDGRAREQYF. CDR3 bases: TGTGCCAGCAGCGTAGACGGGAGGGCCCGCGAGCAGTACTTC.

The chain is built from TRBV28 and TRBJ2-5; D not certain. The germline CDR1 and CDR2 sequences are MDHEN and SYDVKM. The CDR3 length is 13 residues. Trimming stripped 5 bases from V and 5 bases from J, with 12 bases between. Here the CDR3 reads CASSPHTVETQYF. For the CDR3, the DNA is TGTGCCAGCAGTCCGCATACCGTGGAGACCCAGTACTTC.

This clone was observed once. V usage is TRBV5-6 and J usage is TRBJ1-1; possible D gene TRBD1, 5 bases. Germline V gives CDR1 SGHDT, CDR2 YYEEEE. V lost 0 bases and J 4 bases, leaving 10 bases between the germline ends. This CDR3 comprises 14 residues. As DNA, the CDR3 is TGTGCCAGCAGCTTGGACCTTGGGGGCACTGAAGCTTTCTTT. Translation: CASSLDLGGTEAFF.

This clone was observed a single time. The chain carries TRBV2 and TRBJ1-2; D unresolved. With 7 bases removed from V and 8 bases from J, the gap between germline ends came to 17 bases. The CDR3 loop spans 13 amino acids. CDR1 is SNHLY and CDR2 is FYNNEI in the germline V gene. This CDR3 reads CASIVSATQGYTF. For the CDR3, the DNA is TGTGCCAGCATTGTATCCGCCACTCAAGGCTACACCTTC.

V usage is TRBV2 and J usage is TRBJ2-1, with D possibly matching TRBD1 (6 bases). V lost 8 bases and J lost 13, with 24 bases in between. The CDR3 runs 14 residues. Germline V gene lookup returns CDR1 SNHLY and CDR2 FYNNEI. The CDR3 reads CASGRKQTGSVQFF. The CDR3, as DNA: TGTGCCAGCGGAAGGAAACAGACAGGCTCTGTCCAGTTCTTC.

The chain has TRBV28 and TRBJ1-1; D unresolved. Germline V gene lookup returns CDR1 MDHEN and CDR2 SYDVKM. V shed 10 bases and J shed 3 bases, with 12 bases lying between them. The CDR3 spans 12 residues. CDR3 protein: CATTPVDTEAFF. DNA of the CDR3: TGTGCCACCACTCCAGTCGACACTGAAGCTTTCTTT.

The chain uses TRBV15 and TRBJ2-4; D unclear. V was cut by 3 bases and J by 0 bases, with 9 bases left in between. The CDR3 length is 15 residues. Germline CDR1 is LNHNV and CDR2 is YYDKDF (reference sequence). The CDR3, as DNA: TGTGCCACCAGCAGTACGACCTTAGCCAAAAACATTCAGTACTTC. This encodes CATSSTTLAKNIQYF. The complete variable domain, with remaining parts taken from reference TRBV15 and TRBJ2-4, reads DAMVIQNPRYQVTQFGKPVTLSCSQTLNHNVMYWYQQKSSQAPKLLFHYYDKDFNNEADTPDNFQSRRPNTSFCFLDIRSPGLGDTAMYLCATSSTTLAKNIQYFGAGTRLSVL.

V and J are TRBV6-6 and TRBJ2-1; tentatively, D is TRBD1 (5 bases). CDR3 length: 13 amino acids. Germline CDR1 MNHNY, CDR2 SVGAGI (reference sequence). With 1 base removed from V and 9 bases from J, the gap between germline ends came to 10 bases. The CDR3 DNA reads as TGTGCCAGCAGTTACTGGGGCAGCGCTGAGCAGTTCTTC. It encodes CASSYWGSAEQFF.

This clone appeared a few times. V usage is TRBV19 and J usage is TRBJ1-5, with TRBD1 as a possible D gene (5 bases). This CDR3 is built from 13 residues. In germline, CDR1 is LNHDA, CDR2 SQIVND (reference sequence). V shed 8 bases and J shed 2 bases, with 10 bases lying between them. CDR3 sequence: CASAGTGNQPQHF. DNA for the CDR3: TGTGCCAGTGCAGGGACGGGCAATCAGCCCCAGCATTTT.

This chain links TRBV19 with TRBJ2-1; 9 nucleotides align to TRBD2. The CDR3 totals 14 residues. Germline loops: CDR1 LNHDA, CDR2 SQIVND (reference sequence). V shed 8 bases and J 5 bases; nucleotides not matched to a gene: 7. The CDR3 here is CASSLAGFNNEQFF. In nucleotides, the CDR3 is TGTGCCAGTTCCCTAGCGGGGTTCAACAATGAGCAGTTCTTC.

The chain joins TRBV7-6 to TRBJ2-7, with 8 bases fitting TRBD2. The CDR3 spans 15 residues. Germline V gene sequence: CDR1 SGHVS, CDR2 FNYEAQ. After removal of 2 bases from V and 0 bases from J, the junction contained 3 bases not matched to a gene. CDR3 in DNA: TGTGCCAGCAGCTTATCGGGAGGGCCCTCCTACGAGCAGTACTTC. Protein product: CASSLSGGPSYEQYF.

This rearrangement joins TRBV5-1 to TRBJ1-5; 9 nucleotides agree with TRBD1. Germline-derived CDR1 and CDR2 are SGHRS and YFSETQ. The CDR3 is 15 residues long. V was clipped by 4 bases and J by 0 bases; unmatched bases: 2. The CDR3 here is CASSLTGGSNQPQHF. For the CDR3, the DNA is TGCGCCAGCAGCCTGACAGGGGGTAGCAATCAGCCCCAGCATTTT.

This clone was recorded once. The chain couples TRBV7-6 to TRBJ2-5; 12 nucleotides match TRBD2. This CDR3 comprises 17 residues. The V and J ends lost 5 bases and 5 bases, in that order; junction bases with no gene match: 12. The germline gives CDR1 SGHVS, CDR2 FNYEAQ. In nucleotides, the CDR3 is TGTGCCAGCAGCCCAGGACTAGCGGGATCTATCCAGGAGACCCAGTACTTC. Translated, it gives CASSPGLAGSIQETQYF.

The chain couples TRBV7-9 to TRBJ2-3; weak D call: TRBD1 (6 bases). The germline CDR1 and CDR2 sequences are SEHNR and FQNEAQ (reference sequence). The CDR3 loop spans 15 amino acids. V lost 3 bases and J lost 0, with 10 bases in between. CDR3 in amino acids: CASSLAGASTDTQYF. The CDR3 DNA reads as TGTGCCAGCAGCTTGGCAGGGGCTAGCACAGATACGCAGTATTTT.

The rearrangement joins TRBV18 to TRBJ1-1; D is unresolved. CDR1 is KGHSH, CDR2 LQKENI, per germline. With 4 bases removed from V and 1 base from J, the gap between germline ends came to 16 bases. CDR3 length: 16 amino acids. The CDR3 sequence is CASSHTFGWANTEAFF. DNA of the CDR3: TGTGCCAGCTCACACACCTTTGGGTGGGCGAACACTGAAGCTTTCTTT.

CDR3 sequence reads: CASSYGTGDYNEQFF. In DNA, the CDR3 is TGTGCCAGCAGTTACGGCACGGGGGACTACAATGAGCAGTTCTTC. The V and J genes are TRBV6-5 and TRBJ2-1; tentative D call: TRBD2 (6 bases). Germline V gene sequence: CDR1 MNHEY, CDR2 SVGAGI. Trimming pared 2 bases from V and 3 bases from J, leaving 11 bases between. The length of the CDR3 is 15 residues.

The genes are TRBV5-4 and TRBJ1-2; maybe TRBD1 (6 bases). Trimming took off 0 bases at V and 6 bases at J, with 12 bases between the two ends. Germline V gives CDR1 SGHNT, CDR2 YYREEE (reference sequence). The CDR3 is made up of 14 amino acids. The chain's CDR3 is CASSLERGIHGYTF. CDR3 nucleotides: TGTGCCAGCAGCTTGGAAAGGGGGATCCATGGCTACACCTTC. The variable domain in full, completed from reference TRBV5-4 and TRBJ1-2, reads ETGVTQSPTHLIKTRGQQVTLRCSSQSGHNTVSWYQQALGQGPQFIFQYYREEENGRGNFPPRFSGLQFPNYSSELNVNALELDDSALYLCASSLERGIHGYTFGSGTRLTVV.